Listed here are 5 T cell receptor beta chains from one sample, sequenced in a study of cytomegalovirus exposure and HLA in healthy donors. Here immunoSEQ multiplex PCR was the method, and the copy in TCRdb shows in-frame clones only, minus some. The table lists 97,000 or so clones, 70% to 90% of them singletons, with 3.9% in the top ten. Sequenced input: PBMCs. Receptors originate from a young woman in good health and CMV-seronegative.

V and J are TRBV28 and TRBJ2-1, with D maybe TRBD1 (6 bases). Germline V gene sequence: CDR1 MDHEN, CDR2 SYDVKM. This CDR3 contains 15 residues. V was clipped by 9 bases and J by 0 bases, with 15 bases between them. The CDR3 bases are TGTGCCAGTCAGGGGTTTAGGAGCTCCTACAATGAGCAGTTCTTC. This gives the protein CASQGFRSSYNEQFF.

The rearrangement uses TRBV29-1 and TRBJ2-4; the D gene is possibly TRBD2 (5 bases). Between the trimmed V and J ends, which lost 6 bases and 0 bases, there was a span of 12 bases. From germline, CDR1 is SQVTM and CDR2 ANQGSEA. This CDR3 comprises 14 residues. This CDR3 reads CSVRLTLAKNIQYF. The CDR3 DNA reads TGCAGCGTAAGACTAACTTTAGCCAAAAACATTCAGTACTTC.

This chain uses TRBV5-5 with TRBJ2-7; no definite D call. Deletions cut 0 bases from V and 0 bases from J, with 4 bases between. The germline CDR1 and CDR2 sequences are SGHKS and YYEKEE (reference sequence). The CDR3 runs to 13 residues. CDR3 nucleotide sequence: TGTGCCAGCAGCTTGGACTTCTCCTACGAGCAGTACTTC. Protein sequence: CASSLDFSYEQYF.

The chain links TRBV5-1 to TRBJ2-2; 7 nucleotides match TRBD1. CDR1 and CDR2 (germline): SGHRS, YFSETQ. The CDR3 loop spans 14 amino acids. V shed 4 bases, J shed 7 bases, and the junction held 7 bases outside the gene matches. CDR3 protein: CASSRGRQGGELFF. Here the CDR3 DNA reads TGCGCCAGCAGCCGCGGCCGACAGGGCGGGGAGCTGTTTTTT.

The chain links TRBV11-2 to TRBJ2-7, with 9 bases lining up with TRBD1. J gave up 5 bases and V 5 bases, and 13 bases lay outside the gene matches. CDR1 and CDR2 (germline): SGHAT, FQNNGV. The CDR3 is 16 amino acids. DNA of the CDR3: TGTGCCAGCAGCCTGACAGGGGGTGACCGCCGGCACGAGCAGTACTTC. It encodes CASSLTGGDRRHEQYF.